Following are 29 T cell receptor beta chains from one sample sequenced in a study of CD8 T cells in ankylosing spondylitis. Study-level findings and limits: Characteristic of ankylosing spondylitis blood, it appeared, was a TCR beta motif comprising several highly homologous variants.

TCRdb reanalysed the 5' RACE reads using MiXCR and keeps one entry per CDR3 protein. The repertoire has about 800,000 distinct CDR3 sequences, approximately 10% of them found once; the top ten carry around 0.51%. No antigens are known for them. Sequencing was done on a sample of blood, either unsorted or a sorted T cell fraction (not recorded which). The receptors here all came from a male donor with ankylosing spondylitis.

This clonotype was seen a few times. The rearrangement links TRBV20-1 to TRBJ2-7, with TRBD1 as a possible D gene (5 bases). CDR3 length: 13 amino acids. Germline CDR1 reads DFQATT; CDR2 reads SNEGSKA (reference sequence). V lost 3 bases, J lost 1 base, and 10 bases lay in between. CDR3 region: CSASIRASYEQYF. The DNA for the CDR3 is TGCAGTGCTAGTATCAGGGCGTCCTACGAGCAGTACTTC.

This clonotype was seen a few times. Here the CDR3 reads CSALDSPNQPQHF. In DNA form, the CDR3 reads TGCAGTGCTCTGGACAGCCCCAATCAGCCCCAGCATTTT. The chain has TRBV20-1 and TRBJ1-5, with a possible D match to TRBD1 (6 bases). The CDR3 has 13 amino acids. Trimming pared 5 bases from V and 3 bases from J, leaving 11 bases between. CDR1 and CDR2 from the germline V gene are DFQATT and SNEGSKA (reference sequence).

This clonotype was seen a handful of times. V is TRBV20-1 and J is TRBJ1-4; 8 nucleotides match TRBD1. Germline V gives CDR1 DFQATT, CDR2 SNEGSKA (reference sequence). The CDR3 runs to 13 residues. J lost 8 bases, V lost 7 bases, and 9 bases had no gene match. The CDR3 DNA reads as TGCAGTGTTACCATTGGACAGGGAGAAAAACTGTTTTTT. Protein product: CSVTIGQGEKLFF.

The table lists this clonotype with a few counts. The V call is TRBV27, the J call TRBJ2-2, with a weak D call TRBD1 (5 bases). The V gene's germline CDR1 is MNHEY and CDR2 SMNVEV (reference sequence). Trimming pared 2 bases from V and 4 bases from J, leaving 11 bases between. CDR3 length: 15 residues. CDR3 nucleotides: TGTGCCAGCAGTTTAGTAGGGGTTGCCACCGGGGAGCTGTTTTTT. It translates to CASSLVGVATGELFF.

This clonotype turned up a few times. The chain recombines TRBV7-2 with TRBJ2-7; D ambiguous. The CDR3 has 13 residues. The germline V gene has CDR1 SGHTA and CDR2 FQGNSA. Trimming stripped 4 bases from V and 0 bases from J, with 7 bases between. Written as DNA, the CDR3 is TGTGCCAGCAGCTATAGGATCTCCTACGAGCAGTACTTC. Its protein product is CASSYRISYEQYF.

This clonotype has a handful of counts. The junction differs from germline at one of its ends, possibly a read error. The CDR3, as DNA: TGTGCCAGCAGCTTAATGAGGCGCCGGGTTGCCTTT. It translates to CASSLMRRRVAF. The chain joins TRBV7-3 to TRBJ1-1, with unresolved D. Germline CDR1 reads SGHTA; CDR2 reads FQGTGA. This CDR3 region has 12 residues.

This clonotype was detected a few times. The chain combines TRBV7-2 with TRBJ2-4; 9 positions match TRBD1. The junction had 7 bases not matched to a gene; V was cut back by 5 bases and J by 2 bases. Germline V CDR1 and CDR2: SGHTA, FQGNSA. The CDR3 is made up of 16 amino acids. The CDR3 region has the DNA TGTGCCAGCAGCGTTCGGACAGGGGACACCAAAAACATTCAGTACTTC. Translation gives CASSVRTGDTKNIQYF.

This clonotype was seen just once. At one end, the junction sequence differs from germline, possibly due to a read error. V gene TRBV28 combines with J gene TRBJ2-7, with D perhaps TRBD1 or TRBD2 (6 bases each). The CDR3 sequence is 14 residues long. In germline, CDR1 is MDHEN, CDR2 SYDVKM. CDR3 nucleotides: TGTGCCAGCATTTTAAGGGGGGTCCCTTACGAGCAGTACTTC. Protein sequence: CASILRGVPYEQYF.

V gene TRBV10-3 combines with J gene TRBJ1-5, with 11 bases identical to TRBD1. Germline V gene lookup returns CDR1 ENHRY and CDR2 SYGVKD. This CDR3 has 15 amino acids. V lost 5 bases to trimming and J lost 7 bases; unmatched junction nucleotides: 7. The CDR3 sequence is CAISTGQGAGQPQHF. The CDR3 DNA sequence: TGTGCCATCAGTACCGGACAGGGGGCCGGGCAGCCCCAGCATTTT.

The V and J genes are TRBV20-1 and TRBJ1-2; 7 bases line up with TRBD1. The CDR3 has 13 amino acids. Per germline, CDR1 DFQATT and CDR2 SNEGSKA (reference sequence). V was pared by 3 bases and J by 6 bases, with 7 bases of the junction left unmatched. The CDR3 reads CSASQGELHGYTF. CDR3 sequence (DNA): TGCAGTGCTAGCCAGGGGGAACTACATGGCTACACCTTC.

The rearrangement uses TRBV5-5 and TRBJ2-7; 7 positions match TRBD1. V gave up 4 bases and J gave up 3 bases; unmatched junction bases: 10. The germline gives CDR1 SGHKS, CDR2 YYEKEE (reference sequence). This CDR3 spans 15 amino acids. CDR3 sequence (DNA): TGTGCCAGCAGCCCCGGACAGGACCCAATCTACGAGCAGTACTTC. It translates to CASSPGQDPIYEQYF. The whole variable domain, filled in from reference TRBV5-5 and TRBJ2-7, reads DAGVTQSPTHLIKTRGQQVTLRCSPISGHKSVSWYQQVLGQGPQFIFQYYEKEERGRGNFPDRFSARQFPNYSSELNVNALLLGDSALYLCASSPGQDPIYEQYFGPGTRLTVT.

This clonotype was counted at least ten times. The V gene is TRBV10-3, the J gene TRBJ1-1; maybe TRBD1 (5 bases). This CDR3 is 12 amino acids long. Trimming took off 4 bases at V and 4 bases at J, with 7 bases between the two ends. Germline values: CDR1 ENHRY, CDR2 SYGVKD. The CDR3 DNA is TGTGCCATCAGTGTGGGGGGCACTGAAGCTTTCTTT. It encodes CAISVGGTEAFF.

The chain is built from TRBV6-1 and TRBJ1-5, with no clear D. In germline, CDR1 is MNHNS, CDR2 SASEGT. This CDR3 spans 16 amino acids. The V end lost 5 bases, the J end lost 1 base, and 15 bases lay between the germline ends. This CDR3 is CASSPRTVGSNQPQHF. The CDR3 DNA sequence: TGTGCCAGCAGTCCTCGGACCGTCGGGAGCAATCAGCCCCAGCATTTT.

At least ten counts were recorded for this clonotype. This chain links TRBV29-1 with TRBJ2-1, with D hard to call. The V end lost 4 bases, the J end lost 2 bases, and 12 bases lay between the germline ends. Germline V gene data show CDR1 as SQVTM and CDR2 as ANQGSEA. The CDR3 runs to 14 residues. This CDR3 reads CSVVGLMTYNEQFF. The CDR3, as DNA: TGCAGCGTTGTCGGGTTGATGACCTACAATGAGCAGTTCTTC.

The chain couples TRBV6-5 to TRBJ1-1; TRBD1 aligns across 8 bases. Germline V gene sequence: CDR1 MNHEY, CDR2 SVGAGI. The CDR3 sequence is 14 residues long. The trim removed 0 bases at V and 4 bases at J, leaving 1 base unmatched. The CDR3 DNA is TGTGCCAGCAGTTACTCGGACAGGGTCACTGAAGCTTTCTTT. Translated, it gives CASSYSDRVTEAFF.

The chain employs TRBV20-1 and TRBJ1-4; D call uncertain. This CDR3 spans 14 amino acids. The V and J ends lost 3 bases and 8 bases respectively, with 16 bases between them. CDR1 and CDR2 (germline): DFQATT, SNEGSKA (reference sequence). The CDR3 coding sequence is TGCAGTGCTAGGGAGGGCCATTCAAGGGAAAAACTGTTTTTT. As protein: CSAREGHSREKLFF.

The J gene is TRBJ2-3, the V gene TRBV29-1; 7 bases map to TRBD1. The CDR3 contains 14 residues. The J segment lost 2 bases and the V segment lost 6 bases, leaving 8 bases of the junction unmatched. Germline CDR1 and CDR2: SQVTM and ANQGSEA. The CDR3 nucleotides are TGCAGCGTCCGGGCCGGGACAGCCACAGATACGCAGTATTTT. Translated: CSVRAGTATDTQYF.

V usage is TRBV5-6 and J usage is TRBJ2-7; possibly TRBD1 for D (5 bases). The ends were cut back, 3 bases at V and 5 bases at J, with 9 bases in the middle. The CDR3 consists of 12 residues. CDR1 is SGHDT, CDR2 YYEEEE, per germline. The CDR3 sequence: CASSWYRNEQYF. The CDR3 DNA is TGTGCCAGCAGCTGGTACAGGAACGAGCAGTACTTC.

The V and J genes are TRBV9 and TRBJ2-7; the D gene is possibly TRBD2 (7 bases). V shed 4 bases and J shed 3 bases, with 17 bases lying between them. Per germline, CDR1 SGDLS and CDR2 YYNGEE. The CDR3 extends over 15 amino acids. CDR3 in DNA: TGTGCCAGCAGCCCCCGAAGGGGGGGGGTCTACGAGCAGTACTTC. This gives the protein CASSPRRGGVYEQYF.

This clonotype was picked up many times. The chain combines TRBV7-8 with TRBJ1-1; perhaps TRBD1 as D (5 bases). The V end lost 1 base, the J end lost 7 bases, and 10 bases lay between the germline ends. Germline-derived CDR1 and CDR2 are SGHVS and FQNEAQ. This CDR3 spans 13 amino acids. CDR3 in amino acids: CASSLVLGREAFF. Written as DNA, the CDR3 is TGTGCCAGCAGCTTAGTTCTGGGGCGTGAAGCTTTCTTT.

This clonotype has ten or more counts. V usage is TRBV7-2 and J usage is TRBJ2-7; D is undetermined. The CDR3 runs to 15 residues. Germline CDR1 and CDR2: SGHTA and FQGNSA. Trimming took off 3 bases at V and 2 bases at J, with 14 bases between the two ends. CDR3 protein: CASSLMGSEAYEQYF. The CDR3 nucleotides are TGTGCCAGCAGCTTGATGGGTTCCGAGGCCTACGAGCAGTACTTC.

The chain couples TRBV12-3 or TRBV12-4 to TRBJ2-7; no clear D. This CDR3 is built from 12 residues. V was shortened by 3 bases and J by 6 bases, with 9 bases between the two germline ends. This CDR3 reads CASSFIVAEQYF. In DNA form, the CDR3 reads TGTGCCAGCAGTTTCATCGTAGCCGAGCAGTACTTC.

This clonotype has more than one count but fewer than ten. The rearrangement joins TRBV6-5 to TRBJ2-7, with 7 bases fitting TRBD1. CDR1 is MNHEY and CDR2 is SVGAGI in the germline V gene. The length of the CDR3 is 13 residues. After removal of 2 bases from V and 3 bases from J, the junction contained 1 base not matched to a gene. This CDR3 is CASSYGDSYEQYF. Written as DNA, the CDR3 is TGTGCCAGCAGTTACGGGGACAGCTACGAGCAGTACTTC.

The chain links TRBV5-1 to TRBJ2-1; TRBD2 aligns across 11 bases. Germline CDR1 is SGHRS and CDR2 is YFSETQ. The CDR3 is 17 amino acids. Trimming took 3 bases from V and 7 from J; bases not matched to a gene: 12. The CDR3 loop is CASSSYLAGGPWNEQFF. CDR3 nucleotide sequence: TGCGCCAGCAGCTCATACTTAGCGGGAGGGCCTTGGAATGAGCAGTTCTTC.

The V call is TRBV20-1, the J call TRBJ1-6; 7 bases line up with TRBD1. This CDR3 is built from 14 residues. The germline gives CDR1 DFQATT, CDR2 SNEGSKA (reference sequence). V shed 6 bases and J 6 bases; nucleotides not matched to a gene: 8. The CDR3 DNA sequence: TGCAGTGCCGCTCAGGGGGGACGTAATTCACCCCTCCACTTT. This encodes CSAAQGGRNSPLHF.

The gene calls are TRBV20-1 and TRBJ2-5; TRBD1 matches at 7 bases. Losses at the gene ends were 0 bases for V and 5 bases for J; bases not matched to a gene: 9. Looked up from germline, CDR1 is DFQATT and CDR2 is SNEGSKA (reference sequence). The CDR3 runs to 15 residues. CDR3 DNA: TGCAGTGCTAGAGATAACAGGGGCCTCGGGGAGACCCAGTACTTC. Protein: CSARDNRGLGETQYF.

Only a few counts were recorded for this clonotype. The chain combines TRBV20-1 with TRBJ2-5; possible D gene TRBD1, 6 bases. The CDR3 length is 14 residues. Trimming took off 6 bases at V and 5 bases at J, with 19 bases between the two ends. The germline V gene encodes CDR1 DFQATT and CDR2 SNEGSKA (reference sequence). CDR3 amino acids: CSAITGNLKETQYF. CDR3 coding DNA: TGCAGTGCAATAACAGGGAACCTCAAGGAGACCCAGTACTTC.

Only a few counts were recorded for this clonotype. V and J are TRBV20-1 and TRBJ2-5; D possibly corresponds to TRBD1 (5 bases). V shed 0 bases and J shed 2 bases, with 13 bases lying between them. Looked up from germline, CDR1 is DFQATT and CDR2 is SNEGSKA (reference sequence). This CDR3 is built from 15 residues. CDR3 protein: CSARDLRQSQETQYF. CDR3 nucleotides: TGCAGTGCTAGAGACCTCCGACAGTCGCAAGAGACCCAGTACTTC.

This clonotype showed up just a few times. This sequence joins TRBV5-1 and TRBJ2-5, with TRBD2 matching 10 bases. Trimming at V came to 0 bases and at J to 1 base, leaving 3 bases not matched to a gene. CDR3 length: 16 amino acids. Germline V gene data show CDR1 as SGHRS and CDR2 as YFSETQ. The CDR3 is CASSLAASGGQETQYF. The CDR3 coding sequence is TGCGCCAGCAGCTTGGCCGCTAGCGGGGGCCAAGAGACCCAGTACTTC.